A single sample gave rise to the 21 T cell receptor beta chains below, sequenced in a study of T cells in women clearing cervical HPV infection. The assay was immunoSEQ multiplex PCR, and TCRdb's table has in-frame clones only and misses some. The listing records nearly 35,000 clones. Material: blood buffy coat. The receptors stem from a woman between 18 and 70 years old with a cervical HPV16 infection that either progressed to CIN3+ or cleared (not recorded which).

Comments on this clone: The read terminates 3 residues before the CDR3 end, so the remaining end is supplied by the germline J gene. The chain is built from TRBV2 and TRBJ1-2; 12 bases map to TRBD1. V lost 6 bases and J lost 2; bases outside the gene matches: 10. Germline V gives CDR1 SNHLY, CDR2 FYNNEI. There are 17 residues in the CDR3. CDR3 in amino acids: CASRSGTGGLSNYGYTF. CDR3 DNA, as far as it was read: TGTGCCAGCAGATCCGGGACAGGGGGCCTTTCGAACTATGGC.

Comment on this clone: The sequenced fragment ends 3 residues before the CDR3 boundary, so the rest is inferred from the germline J gene. The gene calls are TRBV7-9 and TRBJ1-1; possible D gene TRBD1, 6 bases. Germline loops: CDR1 SEHNR, CDR2 FQNEAQ (reference sequence). V was shortened by 2 bases and J by 3 bases, with 13 bases between the two germline ends. There are 15 residues in the CDR3. This chain's CDR3 is CASSLFGGGDTEAFF. The part of the CDR3 DNA that was read is TGTGCCAGCAGCTTATTTGGAGGGGGGGACACTGAA.

Of note for this clone: The missing CDR3 end, 3 residues past where the read stops, is filled in from the germline J gene. The chain recombines TRBV20-1 with TRBJ2-5; TRBD2 aligns across 8 bases. J gave up 4 bases and V 2 bases, and 15 bases lay outside the gene matches. The CDR3 sequence is 17 residues long. Germline V gene data show CDR1 as DFQATT and CDR2 as SNEGSKA (reference sequence). CDR3 residues: CSARPSGGLVRGETQYF. The covered CDR3 bases are TGCAGTGCTAGACCCAGTGGGGGACTAGTCAGGGGAGAGACC.

With regard to this clone: The CDR3 end lies 3 residues beyond the end of the read and is filled in from the germline J gene. This chain connects TRBV20-1 to TRBJ2-7; unclear D gene. Between the trimmed V and J ends, which lost 3 bases and 1 base, there was a span of 7 bases. From germline, CDR1 is DFQATT and CDR2 SNEGSKA (reference sequence). The CDR3 is made up of 12 amino acids. CDR3 loop: CSASTDSYEQYF. Partial CDR3 DNA: TGCAGTGCTAGTACAGATTCCTACGAG.

Regarding this clone: The read finishes 3 residues shy of the CDR3 end, and the germline J gene is used to complete it. The chain carries TRBV29-1 and TRBJ1-1, with 7 nucleotides matching TRBD1. Unmatched junction bases numbered 8, after V lost 4 bases and J lost 3 bases. This CDR3 region has 14 residues. From germline, CDR1 is SQVTM and CDR2 ANQGSEA. The part of the CDR3 DNA that was read is TGCAGCGTTGCCAGGGGGACGGGATACACTGAA. It codes for CSVARGTGYTE. The CDR3 reads in full as CSVARGTGYTEAFF.

A word on this clone: The read terminates 3 residues before the CDR3 end, so the remaining end is supplied by the germline J gene. The J gene is TRBJ2-6, the V gene TRBV19; perhaps TRBD1 as D (5 bases). CDR1 and CDR2 from the germline V gene are LNHDA and SQIVND (reference sequence). Trimming removed 3 bases at V and 4 bases at J, with 7 bases between. This CDR3 is 14 amino acids long. The CDR3 sequence: CASSIGAGANVLTF. The CDR3 DNA, read in part, is TGTGCCAGTAGTATTGGGGCCGGGGCCAACGTC. Variable domain in full (rest from reference TRBV19 and TRBJ2-6): DGGITQSPKYLFRKEGQNVTLSCEQNLNHDAMYWYRQDPGQGLRLIYYSQIVNDFQKGDIAEGYSVSREKKESFPLTVTSAQKNPTAFYLCASSIGAGANVLTFGAGSRLTVL.

A word on this clone: The CDR3 goes on 3 residues after the read ends, and that part is filled in from the germline J gene. The V and J genes are TRBV5-4 and TRBJ1-4, with 9 positions matching TRBD1. The CDR3 spans 14 residues. From germline, CDR1 is SGHNT and CDR2 YYREEE (reference sequence). The CDR3 loop reads CASSQTGGNSPLFF. CDR3 DNA (partial): TGTGCCAGCAGCCAGACAGGGGGTAATTCACCA.

Details on this clone: The read is 3 residues too short to cover the CDR3 end, so that end is filled in from the germline J gene. The gene calls are TRBV14 and TRBJ1-6; maybe TRBD1 (6 bases). V dropped 5 bases and J dropped 7 bases, with 15 bases sitting between them. Germline assignment: CDR1 SGHDN and CDR2 FVKESK. This CDR3 region has 15 residues. The part of the CDR3 DNA that was read is TGTGCCAGCAGCGACAACAGGGTCGGAAATTCACCC. This sequence encodes CASSDNRVGNSP. In full, the CDR3 is CASSDNRVGNSPLHF. The full variable domain, with the rest looked up from reference TRBV14 and TRBJ1-6, is EAGVTQFPSHSVIEKGQTVTLRCDPISGHDNLYWYRRVMGKEIKFLLHFVKESKQDESGMPNNRFLAERTGGTYSTLKVQPAELEDSGVYFCASSDNRVGNSPLHFGNGTRLTVT.

On this clone: Coverage ceases 3 residues before the CDR3 finishes, and the germline J gene fills in the end. The V gene is TRBV2, the J gene TRBJ1-2, with 7 bases lining up with TRBD1. J gave up 5 bases and V 6 bases, and 6 bases lay outside the gene matches. Germline V gene sequence: CDR1 SNHLY, CDR2 FYNNEI. The CDR3 is made up of 13 amino acids. CDR3 bases read: TGTGCCAGCAGCGCCGACAGGGCGTATGGC. It translates to CASSADRAYG. The full-length CDR3 reads as CASSADRAYGYTF.

In regard to this clone: Read data end 3 residues before the CDR3 end; the end is taken from the germline J gene. The V gene is TRBV19, the J gene TRBJ2-2; perhaps TRBD1 as D (6 bases). This CDR3 has 12 amino acids. CDR1 is LNHDA and CDR2 is SQIVND in the germline V gene (reference sequence). The CDR3 sequence is CASSGRGEKLFF. The DNA read from the CDR3 is TGTGCCAGTAGCGGCAGGGGAGAAAAG. The full variable domain, completed using reference TRBV19 and TRBJ2-2, is DGGITQSPKYLFRKEGQNVTLSCEQNLNHDAMYWYRQDPGQGLRLIYYSQIVNDFQKGDIAEGYSVSREKKESFPLTVTSAQKNPTAFYLCASSGRGEKLFFGEGSRLTVL.

For this clone: The read ends 3 residues before the CDR3 terminus; that terminus is restored from the germline J gene. This sequence joins TRBV2 and TRBJ2-7; TRBD2 aligns across 7 bases. Germline V lookup: CDR1 SNHLY, CDR2 FYNNEI. V shed 6 bases, J shed 6 bases, and the junction held 5 bases outside the gene matches. The CDR3 has 12 residues. The CDR3 sequence is CASRYGGGEQYF. Partial CDR3 DNA: TGTGCCAGCAGATATGGGGGGGGCGAG.

As for this clone: The sequenced fragment ends 3 residues before the CDR3 boundary, so the rest is inferred from the germline J gene. The gene calls are TRBV18 and TRBJ2-5; tentatively, D is TRBD1 (6 bases). The V gene's germline CDR1 is KGHSH and CDR2 LQKENI. The V end lost 3 bases, the J end lost 3 bases, and 8 bases lay between the germline ends. The length of the CDR3 is 13 residues. The part of the CDR3 DNA that was read is TGTGCCAGCTCACCTAGACAGGAAGAGACC. Amino acids: CASSPRQEET. The CDR3 in its entirety is CASSPRQEETQYF.

Worth noting for this clone: The read ends 3 residues before the CDR3 terminus; that terminus is restored from the germline J gene. The chain recombines TRBV11-3 with TRBJ2-3; the D is unclear. V was clipped by 0 bases and J by 3 bases, with 4 bases between them. Germline loops: CDR1 SGHNT, CDR2 YENEEA. The CDR3 runs 13 residues. The CDR3: CASSLDLTDTQYF. The part of the CDR3 DNA that was read is TGTGCCAGCAGCTTAGATCTGACAGATACG.

Worth noting for this clone: The CDR3 end is not reached by the read, which stops 3 residues before it; the germline J gene fills it in. The chain is built from TRBV5-1 and TRBJ2-3, with 8 bases aligning to TRBD1. The CDR3 contains 14 residues. Trimming removed 7 bases from V and 3 bases from J; junction bases left unmatched: 7. Germline CDR1 and CDR2: SGHRS and YFSETQ. CDR3 DNA, as far as it was read: TGCGCCAGCGGCGACAGGGGTAAAACAGATACG. It is translated as CASGDRGKTDT. The whole CDR3 sequence reads CASGDRGKTDTQYF.

For this clone: Read coverage stops 3 residues before the CDR3 terminus; the germline J gene supplies the remainder. The chain employs TRBV30 and TRBJ1-1; weak D call: TRBD1 (5 bases). Germline lookup yields CDR1 GTSNPN and CDR2 SVGIG (reference sequence). This CDR3 comprises 14 residues. The part of the CDR3 DNA that was read is TGTGCCTGGAGTAACACAGGTTTTTTGGCCGAA. This translates into CAWSNTGFLAE. The whole CDR3 protein is CAWSNTGFLAEAFF.

Remarks on this clone: The read is 3 residues too short to cover the CDR3 end, so that end is filled in from the germline J gene. This chain uses TRBV6-1 with TRBJ1-5; maybe TRBD1 (6 bases). The CDR3 sequence is 13 residues long. V gave up 4 bases and J gave up 8 bases, with 12 bases separating them. Germline values: CDR1 MNHNS, CDR2 SASEGT. The CDR3 spells CASSGTPGEPQHF. CDR3 bases read: TGTGCCAGCAGTGGGACACCAGGGGAGCCC.

With respect to this clone: The read is 3 residues too short to cover the CDR3 end, so that end is filled in from the germline J gene. The chain couples TRBV19 to TRBJ1-2; 11 bases agree with TRBD1. From germline, CDR1 is LNHDA and CDR2 SQIVND (reference sequence). Losses at the gene ends were 8 bases for V and 7 bases for J; bases not matched to a gene: 9. This CDR3 is built from 14 residues. Partial CDR3 DNA: TGTGCCAGTTCACCGGGACAGGGGGTCCGTGGC. It specifies CASSPGQGVRG. The whole CDR3 sequence reads CASSPGQGVRGYTF. The complete variable domain, with remaining parts taken from reference TRBV19 and TRBJ1-2, reads DGGITQSPKYLFRKEGQNVTLSCEQNLNHDAMYWYRQDPGQGLRLIYYSQIVNDFQKGDIAEGYSVSREKKESFPLTVTSAQKNPTAFYLCASSPGQGVRGYTFGSGTRLTVV.

A remark on this clone: The read stops 3 residues short of the end of the CDR3; the missing end is completed from the germline J gene. The chain recombines TRBV29-1 with TRBJ1-2; 7 bases agree with TRBD1. Germline values: CDR1 SQVTM, CDR2 ANQGSEA. V gave up 6 bases and J gave up 0 bases; unmatched junction bases: 4. This CDR3 is built from 13 residues. The DNA read from the CDR3 is TGCAGCGTGGCGACAGGGCCTAACTATGGC. Its protein product is CSVATGPNYG. The entire CDR3 sequence reads CSVATGPNYGYTF.

With respect to this clone: Sequencing ends 3 residues short of the CDR3 end; the germline J gene provides the rest. The chain has TRBV20-1 and TRBJ2-3; 15 nucleotides align to TRBD2. CDR1 is DFQATT and CDR2 is SNEGSKA in the germline V gene (reference sequence). The CDR3 sequence is 15 residues long. With V trimmed by 5 bases and J by 3 bases, 3 bases remained unmatched. The CDR3 bases that were read are TGCAGTGCTCATGGGACTAGCGGGAGGACAGATACG. Residues: CSAHGTSGRTDT. The CDR3 as a whole reads CSAHGTSGRTDTQYF.

For this clone: The CDR3 end lies 3 residues beyond the end of the read and is filled in from the germline J gene. The chain couples TRBV10-3 to TRBJ2-2; either TRBD1 or TRBD2 may fit D (7 bases each). Per germline, CDR1 ENHRY and CDR2 SYGVKD. The CDR3 length is 14 residues. Trimming removed 9 bases at V and 4 bases at J, with 15 bases between. The CDR3 is CAIREDRTTGELFF. Incomplete CDR3 DNA: TGTGCCATACGGGAGGACAGGACCACCGGGGAG.

To note about this clone: Coverage ceases 3 residues before the CDR3 finishes, and the germline J gene fills in the end. V and J are TRBV20-1 and TRBJ2-1, with 10 bases matching TRBD2. V was pared by 5 bases and J by 9 bases, with 10 bases of the junction left unmatched. Germline CDR1 DFQATT, CDR2 SNEGSKA (reference sequence). CDR3 length: 14 amino acids. CDR3 DNA, as far as it was read: TGCAGTGCTGGGCTAGCGGGAGCCCCGGGTGAG. Its protein product is CSAGLAGAPGE. The full-length CDR3 reads as CSAGLAGAPGEQFF.